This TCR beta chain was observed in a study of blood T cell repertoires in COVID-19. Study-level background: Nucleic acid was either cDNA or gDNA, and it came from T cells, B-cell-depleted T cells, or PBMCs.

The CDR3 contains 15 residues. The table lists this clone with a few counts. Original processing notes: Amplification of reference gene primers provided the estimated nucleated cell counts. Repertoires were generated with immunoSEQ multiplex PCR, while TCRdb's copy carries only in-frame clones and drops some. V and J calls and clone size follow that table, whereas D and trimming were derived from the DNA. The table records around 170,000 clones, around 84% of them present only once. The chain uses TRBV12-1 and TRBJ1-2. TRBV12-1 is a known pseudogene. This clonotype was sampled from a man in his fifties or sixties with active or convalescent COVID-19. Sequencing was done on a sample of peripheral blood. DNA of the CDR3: TGTGCCAGCAGCCTCGCGGGCAGCTCTAACTATGGCTACACCTTC. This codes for CASSLAGSSNYGYTF.